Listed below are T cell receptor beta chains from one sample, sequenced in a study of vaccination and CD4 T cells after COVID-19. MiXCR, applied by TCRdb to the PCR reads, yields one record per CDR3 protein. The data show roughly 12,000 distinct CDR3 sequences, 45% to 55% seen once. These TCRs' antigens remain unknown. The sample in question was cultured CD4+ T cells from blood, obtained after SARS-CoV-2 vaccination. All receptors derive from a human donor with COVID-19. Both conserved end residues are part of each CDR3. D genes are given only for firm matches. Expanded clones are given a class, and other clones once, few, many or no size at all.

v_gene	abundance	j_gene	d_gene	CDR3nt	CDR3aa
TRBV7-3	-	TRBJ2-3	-	TGTGCCAGCAGCCTAGCAGATACGCAGTATTTT	CASSLADTQYF
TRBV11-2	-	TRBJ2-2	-	TGTGCCAGCAGCTTACTAGGGTTAGGAACCGGGGAGCTGTTTTTT	CASSLLGLGTGELFF
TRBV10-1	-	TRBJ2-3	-	TGCGCCAGCAGTGACCCGGGCGCGGGGCTTTCAGATACGCAGTATTTT	CASSDPGAGLSDTQYF
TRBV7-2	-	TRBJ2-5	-	TGTGCCAGCAGCTCTTTCCGAGAGACCCAGTACTTC	CASSSFRETQYF
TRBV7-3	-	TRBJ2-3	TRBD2	TGTGCCAGCAGCTTAAGCGGGGGATACGGGGATACGCAGTATTTT	CASSLSGGYGDTQYF
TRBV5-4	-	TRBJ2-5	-	TGTGCCAGCAGCACTGGAGGGGGGTTGAGGGGACGAGAGACCCAGTACTTC	CASSTGGGLRGRETQYF
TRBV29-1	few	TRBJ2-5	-	TGCAGCGTCGACGGGACCCCCAACCGAGAGACCCAGTACTTC	CSVDGTPNRETQYF
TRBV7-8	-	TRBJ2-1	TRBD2	TGTGCCAGCAGCTTAGCAGGCGGGGGGGCTGGTGAGCAGTTCTTC	CASSLAGGGAGEQFF
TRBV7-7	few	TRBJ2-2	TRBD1	TGTGCTAGCAGCTGGAGACAGGGGAACACCGGGGAGCTGTTTTTT	CASSWRQGNTGELFF
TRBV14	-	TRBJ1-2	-	TGTGCCAGCAGTTTCAACGGGGGGGCGGGCTACACCTTC	CASSFNGGAGYTF
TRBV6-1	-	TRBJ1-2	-	TGTGCCAGCAGGGGTAGTAGGTCGAACTATGGCTACACCTTC	CASRGSRSNYGYTF
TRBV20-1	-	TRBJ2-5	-	TGCAGTGCTGAACCCCAGCGGTTAGGGGCAGAGACCCAGTACTTC	CSAEPQRLGAETQYF
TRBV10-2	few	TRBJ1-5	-	TGCGCCAGCAGTGATAACAGGGTAGGCCAGCCCCAGCATTTT	CASSDNRVGQPQHF
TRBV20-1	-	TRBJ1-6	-	TGCAGTGCGCCAGCGGGGGGCTGGAATTCACCCCTCCACTTT	CSAPAGGWNSPLHF
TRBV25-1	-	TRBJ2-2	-	TGTGCCAGCACTCCTCGACGGAACACCGGGGAGCTGTTTTTT	CASTPRRNTGELFF
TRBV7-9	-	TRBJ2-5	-	TGTGCCAGCAGCTTAGCGGGGGGCAGGGAGACCCAGTACTTC	CASSLAGGRETQYF
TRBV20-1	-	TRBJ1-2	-	TGCAGTGCTAGAGATCTGGGTGGCTACACCTTC	CSARDLGGYTF
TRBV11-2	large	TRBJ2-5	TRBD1	TGTGCCAGCAGTCCCCGGGACAGGGAGGGAGAGACCCAGTACTTC	CASSPRDREGETQYF
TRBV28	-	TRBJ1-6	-	TGTGCCAGCAGTAGAGGACGGGCCTATAATTCACCCCTCCACTTT	CASSRGRAYNSPLHF
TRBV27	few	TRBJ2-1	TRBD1	TGTGCCAGCAGTTTAAAACCGACAGGGTTTGCTTTCTTCTTC	CASSLKPTGFAFFF
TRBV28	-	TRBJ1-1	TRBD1	TGTGCCAGCAGTGTAATGACAGGGGGCGCGAGGACTGAAGCTTTCTTT	CASSVMTGGARTEAFF
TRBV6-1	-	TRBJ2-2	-	TGTGCCAGCAGTGAAAGGGTGTGGGAGCTGTTTTTT	CASSERVWELFF
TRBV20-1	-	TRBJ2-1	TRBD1	TGCAGTGCTACCAGGACAGGGGGACACAATGAGCAGTTCTTC	CSATRTGGHNEQFF
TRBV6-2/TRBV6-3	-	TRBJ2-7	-	TGTGCCAGCAGTTACTTAGAAGGCTCCTACGAGCAGTACTTC	CASSYLEGSYEQYF
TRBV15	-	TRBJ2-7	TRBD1	TGTGCCACCAGCAGAGGGCGGACAGGCTACGAGCAGTACTTC	CATSRGRTGYEQYF
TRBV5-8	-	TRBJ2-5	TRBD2	TGTGCCAGCAGCTTGCGGGGGGGCCGGGAGACCCAGTACTTC	CASSLRGGRETQYF
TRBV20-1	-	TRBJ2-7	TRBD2	TGCGGTGCGAAAGCTCTGTTAGCGGGACCCTACGAGCAGTACTTC	CGAKALLAGPYEQYF
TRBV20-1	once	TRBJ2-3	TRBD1	TGCAGTGCAAGAACAGGGGTGGATACGCAGTATTTT	CSARTGVDTQYF
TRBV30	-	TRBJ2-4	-	TGTGCCTGGAGCGACGTCAGCATTCAGTACTTC	CAWSDVSIQYF
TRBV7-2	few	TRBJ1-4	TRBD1	TGTGCCAGCAGCCCGGACAGGGGGAACGAAAAACTGTTTTTT	CASSPDRGNEKLFF
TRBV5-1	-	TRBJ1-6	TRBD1	TGCGCCAGCAGCTTGGACCCCGGGACAGTCGTCACGGGGGTGAATTCACCCCTCCACTTT	CASSLDPGTVVTGVNSPLHF
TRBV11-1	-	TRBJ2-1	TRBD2	TGTGCCAGCAGCGGGGGACTAGCGGACTCCAGCTCCTACAATGAGCAGTTCTTC	CASSGGLADSSSYNEQFF
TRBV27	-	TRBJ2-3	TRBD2	TGTGCCAGCAGTCTTACTAGCGGACGCACAGATACGCAGTATTTT	CASSLTSGRTDTQYF
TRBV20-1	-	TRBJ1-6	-	TGCAGTGCTGTCCAGCGGAGGCAGATCGAGGATTCACCCCTCCACTTT	CSAVQRRQIEDSPLHF
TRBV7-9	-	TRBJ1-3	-	TGTGCCAGCAGCAACCCCGGGGGGATCTCTGGAAACACCATATATTTT	CASSNPGGISGNTIYF
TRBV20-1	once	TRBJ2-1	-	TGCAGTGCTAAAGAGGGGGGCCGTAGCTCCTACAATGAGCAGTTCTTC	CSAKEGGRSSYNEQFF
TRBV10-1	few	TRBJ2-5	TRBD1	TGCGCCAGCTCGACAGGGCAAGAGACCCAGTACTTC	CASSTGQETQYF
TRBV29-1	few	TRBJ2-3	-	TGCAGCGTTGAGGGGGCGTCAGATACGCAGTATTTT	CSVEGASDTQYF
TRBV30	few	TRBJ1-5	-	TGTGCCTGGAGTGACGGTAATCCCAATCAGCCCCAGCATTTT	CAWSDGNPNQPQHF
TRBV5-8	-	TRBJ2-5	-	TGTGCCAGCAGCTTGGTGATGGAAGAGACCCAGTACTTC	CASSLVMEETQYF
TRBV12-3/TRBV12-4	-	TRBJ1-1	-	TGTGCCAGCAGCCCCTCCGACAGGAACACTGAAGCTTTCTTT	CASSPSDRNTEAFF
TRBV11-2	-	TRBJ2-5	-	TGTGCCAGCAGCTTAGGAACAGGGCCCTGGGAGACCCAGTACTTC	CASSLGTGPWETQYF